The present T cell receptor beta chain was sequenced within a study of T-cell memory formation after mild COVID-19. Study information: Clustering of TCRs was largely donor specific. Study findings and constraints: While clones contracting from day 15 to 85 were balanced between CD4 and CD8, later expanders leaned CD4+.

CDR1 is MDHEN and CDR2 is SYDVKM in the germline V gene. Unmatched junction bases numbered 14, after V lost 6 bases and J lost 7 bases. This CDR3 spans 16 amino acids. UMIs and sample barcodes were carried by the TCR alpha and TCR beta cDNA libraries that 5'RACE produced using constant-segment primers. TCRdb analysed the 5' RACE reads with MiXCR anew, one entry per CDR3 protein. The table shows 350,000 to 500,000 distinct CDR3 sequences, with approximately 19% occurring only once. In this sample, this clonotype turned up a few times. As yet, its antigen is unknown. Sample: PBMCs or a T cell subset sorted from them (not recorded which). This chain links TRBV28 with TRBJ1-5; 8 bases are shared with TRBD1. This sequence was found in a man younger than 35 who had mild COVID-19 (a few samples of this study predate the infection). Cell type and time point are not known. The CDR3 DNA sequence: TGTGCCAGCAGCCCTAGGACAGGGCATCCGGGACAGCCCCAGCATTTT. This translates into CASSPRTGHPGQPQHF.